Each of the 22 T cell receptor beta chains below was sequenced from the same sample in a study of cytomegalovirus exposure and HLA in healthy donors. PCR amplification relied on 60 Vbeta primers (plus 13 Jbeta primers). TCRdb's copy holds only in-frame clones and misses some; the assay was immunoSEQ multiplex PCR. The repertoire holds 300,000 or so clones, with just under 85% as singletons. The material sequenced was PBMCs. These receptors all come from a woman in her 40s in good health and CMV-seropositive.

V usage is TRBV5-8 and J usage is TRBJ1-3, with 9 positions matching TRBD1. The V and J ends lost 4 bases and 3 bases, in that order; junction bases with no gene match: 8. Germline V gene lookup returns CDR1 SGHTS and CDR2 YDEGEE. The CDR3 has 16 amino acids. The chain's CDR3 is CASSKGQGSYGNTIYF. CDR3 bases: TGTGCCAGCAGCAAAGGACAGGGGAGTTATGGAAACACCATATATTTT.

The DNA of the CDR3 is TGTGCCAGCAGCTTAGGGGGGCCCTTGAACACTGAAGCTTTCTTT. This codes for CASSLGGPLNTEAFF. The chain uses TRBV7-2 and TRBJ1-1, with D maybe TRBD1 (6 bases). Between the trimmed V and J ends, which lost 1 base and 0 bases, there was a span of 9 bases. CDR3 length: 15 amino acids. CDR1 and CDR2 (germline): SGHTA, FQGNSA.

The rearrangement links TRBV11-2 to TRBJ1-1; a weak D match, TRBD1 (6 bases). Germline CDR1 SGHAT, CDR2 FQNNGV. Trimming took off 5 bases at V and 10 bases at J, with 14 bases between the two ends. CDR3 length: 12 amino acids. The CDR3 nucleotides read TGTGCCAGCAGCACTGCGGACAGCCCAGCTTTCTTT. Its protein is CASSTADSPAFF.

V usage is TRBV7-2 and J usage is TRBJ2-2; TRBD2 is a possible D gene (5 bases). The germline CDR1 and CDR2 sequences are SGHTA and FQGNSA. The V gene lost 5 bases and the J gene lost 4 bases, with 14 bases spanning the gap. The length of the CDR3 is 15 residues. CDR3 residues: CASSRGPVGTGELFF. CDR3 nucleotide sequence: TGTGCCAGCAGCCGAGGGCCAGTAGGCACCGGGGAGCTGTTTTTT. Supplemented by reference TRBV7-2 and TRBJ2-2, the full variable domain reads GAGVSQSPSNKVTEKGKDVELRCDPISGHTALYWYRQSLGQGLEFLIYFQGNSAPDKSGLPSDRFSAERTGGSVSTLTIQRTQQEDSAVYLCASSRGPVGTGELFFGEGSRLTVL.

The CDR3 DNA sequence: TGTGCCAGCAGCTCCCGGGGGGGCGGGAGCAGCACAGATACGCAGTATTTT. Translated: CASSSRGGGSSTDTQYF. This chain joins TRBV5-5 and TRBJ2-3; 8 bases match TRBD2. In germline, CDR1 is SGHKS, CDR2 YYEKEE (reference sequence). This CDR3 is 17 amino acids long. V shed 3 bases and J 0 bases; nucleotides not matched to a gene: 9.

The V and J genes are TRBV4-3 and TRBJ2-5, with 7 bases aligning to TRBD1. The J call is doubtful: the DNA matches TRBJ2-7 better. The CDR3 contains 13 residues. The germline V gene has CDR1 LGHNA and CDR2 YSLEER. The CDR3 is CASSRLQGSEQYF. CDR3 nucleotide sequence: TGCGCCAGCAGCCGCCTACAGGGGAGCGAGCAGTACTTC.

This chain links TRBV6-5 with TRBJ2-5; D may be TRBD2 (6 bases). The better agreement between TRBJ2-7 and the DNA end casts doubt on the J call. Germline lookup yields CDR1 MNHEY and CDR2 SVGAGI. The CDR3 spans 15 residues. Here the CDR3 DNA reads TGTGCCAGCAGTTACGGTCCCGGGAGCTCCTACGAGCAGTACTTC. Translation gives CASSYGPGSSYEQYF.

The chain uses TRBV7-2 and TRBJ2-7, with 7 bases fitting TRBD1. This CDR3 comprises 13 residues. Germline CDR1 is SGHTA and CDR2 is FQGNSA. Trimming removed 8 bases from V and 1 base from J; junction bases left unmatched: 5. The CDR3 sequence: CASRGTDSYEQYF. DNA of the CDR3: TGTGCCAGCCGTGGGACAGATTCCTACGAGCAGTACTTC.

This chain joins TRBV6-6 and TRBJ1-1, with 10 bases lining up with TRBD1. Germline V gene sequence: CDR1 MNHNY, CDR2 SVGAGI (reference sequence). This CDR3 comprises 15 residues. The J segment lost 5 bases and the V segment lost 5 bases, leaving 8 bases of the junction unmatched. CDR3 DNA: TGTGCCAGCAGTACCGACAGGGGGCGCAGTACTGAAGCTTTCTTT. Amino acid sequence: CASSTDRGRSTEAFF.

This chain uses TRBV7-2 with TRBJ2-2; TRBD1 agrees at 7 bases. Trimming took 5 bases from V and 4 from J; bases not matched to a gene: 4. The CDR3 contains 14 residues. Germline CDR1 reads SGHTA; CDR2 reads FQGNSA. CDR3 loop: CASSGTASTGELFF. The CDR3 DNA reads as TGTGCCAGCAGCGGGACAGCCAGCACCGGGGAGCTGTTTTTT.

This chain links TRBV5-1 with TRBJ2-3, with TRBD2 as a possible D gene (6 bases). V was trimmed by 3 bases and J by 6 bases, leaving 11 bases between them. The germline gives CDR1 SGHRS, CDR2 YFSETQ. The CDR3 sequence is 13 residues long. CDR3: CASSSDSGDTQYF. The CDR3 coding sequence is TGCGCCAGCAGCTCCGACAGCGGGGATACGCAGTATTTT.

This chain connects TRBV7-3 to TRBJ2-5; TRBD2 is a possible D gene (5 bases). The germline V gene has CDR1 SGHTA and CDR2 FQGTGA. This CDR3 has 13 residues. Trimming pared 5 bases from V and 2 bases from J, leaving 9 bases between. The chain's CDR3 is CASSRGDQETQYF. Here the CDR3 DNA reads TGTGCCAGCAGCCGGGGTGATCAAGAGACCCAGTACTTC.

This clone appeared a few times. The chain couples TRBV7-9 to TRBJ2-2, with 9 bases matching TRBD2. After removal of 1 base from V and 2 bases from J, the junction contained 5 bases not matched to a gene. Germline-derived CDR1 and CDR2 are SEHNR and FQNEAQ (reference sequence). This CDR3 contains 17 residues. In DNA form, the CDR3 reads TGTGCCAGCAGCTTAGTTCTAGCGGGACTTAACACCGGGGAGCTGTTTTTT. The encoded protein is CASSLVLAGLNTGELFF. The full variable domain, its missing parts supplied by reference TRBV7-9 and TRBJ2-2, is DTGVSQNPRHKITKRGQNVTFRCDPISEHNRLYWYRQTLGQGPEFLTYFQNEAQLEKSRLLSDRFSAERPKGSFSTLEIQRTEQGDSAMYLCASSLVLAGLNTGELFFGEGSRLTVL.

This clone was detected once. The genes are TRBV5-1 and TRBJ1-6; TRBD1 matches at 7 bases. V lost 1 base to trimming and J lost 5 bases; unmatched junction nucleotides: 9. The CDR3 covers 17 residues. Germline assignment: CDR1 SGHRS and CDR2 YFSETQ. The CDR3 nucleotides are TGCGCCAGCAGCTTGTACTCTTGGGGGACAGATAATTCACCCCTCCACTTT. Translation gives CASSLYSWGTDNSPLHF.

The CDR3 DNA is TGTGCCAGCAGTCCCAGGGAGGGACATGAGCAGTACTTC. Its protein is CASSPREGHEQYF. V gene TRBV6-5 combines with J gene TRBJ2-7, with a tentative D call TRBD2 (7 bases). CDR3 size: 13 residues. Trimming cost V 5 bases and J 7 bases, with 15 bases left between them. CDR1 MNHEY and CDR2 SVGAGI come from the germline V gene.

The chain has TRBV30 and TRBJ2-1, with 7 positions matching TRBD1. J gave up 3 bases and V 6 bases, and 11 bases lay outside the gene matches. This CDR3 spans 15 amino acids. Germline V gives CDR1 GTSNPN, CDR2 SVGIG (reference sequence). The DNA of the CDR3 is TGTGCCTGCTTTGACAGGGACGGTTTCTACAATGAGCAGTTCTTC. This translates into CACFDRDGFYNEQFF.

This sequence joins TRBV6-1 and TRBJ1-5; no clear D. With 0 bases removed from V and 0 bases from J, the gap between germline ends came to 12 bases. The V gene's germline CDR1 is MNHNS and CDR2 SASEGT. CDR3 length: 17 amino acids. Here the CDR3 reads CASSEAGRGLSNQPQHF. The CDR3, as DNA: TGTGCCAGCAGTGAAGCAGGCCGAGGTCTTAGCAATCAGCCCCAGCATTTT.

The V call is TRBV5-6, the J call TRBJ1-1; D unclear. CDR1 and CDR2 (germline): SGHDT, YYEEEE. V dropped 5 bases and J dropped 3 bases, with 8 bases sitting between them. The CDR3 is made up of 12 amino acids. The CDR3 DNA follows: TGTGCCAGCAGTTTAGGAGACACTGAAGCTTTCTTT. This gives the protein CASSLGDTEAFF.

This clone was seen a few times. The V and J genes are TRBV10-1 and TRBJ2-2, with TRBD2 identical over 16 bases. Germline lookup yields CDR1 WNHNN and CDR2 SYGVQD (reference sequence). V shed 6 bases, J shed 4 bases, and the junction held 5 bases outside the gene matches. The CDR3 runs 17 residues. This CDR3 reads CASSSGTSGRATGELFF. In DNA form, the CDR3 reads TGCGCCAGCAGCTCAGGGACTAGCGGGAGGGCCACCGGGGAGCTGTTTTTT.

This clone has just a few counts. This chain connects TRBV4-2 to TRBJ1-2; D is unresolved. V lost 5 bases, J lost 2 bases, and 12 bases lay in between. Germline CDR1 reads LGHNA; CDR2 reads YNFKEQ. The CDR3 covers 14 residues. CDR3: CASSDSTGNYGYTF. The DNA for the CDR3 is TGTGCCAGCAGCGACTCGACGGGGAACTATGGCTACACCTTC.

CDR3: CASSSRGTGDNEQFF. As DNA, the CDR3 is TGTGCCAGCAGCTCGAGGGGGACAGGGGACAATGAGCAGTTCTTC. The V gene is TRBV9, the J gene TRBJ2-1, with 10 nucleotides matching TRBD1. The J segment lost 5 bases and the V segment lost 4 bases, leaving 6 bases of the junction unmatched. CDR1 is SGDLS and CDR2 is YYNGEE in the germline V gene. The CDR3 spans 15 residues.

The V and J genes are TRBV4-1 and TRBJ2-1; TRBD1 might be the D (6 bases). The CDR3 sequence is 18 residues long. CDR1 MGHRA and CDR2 YSYEKL come from the germline V gene. V shed 1 base and J shed 7 bases, with 23 bases lying between them. The CDR3 protein is CASSQGGSGTTSENEQFF. The CDR3 nucleotides are TGCGCCAGCAGCCAAGGGGGGTCCGGGACAACGAGTGAAAATGAGCAGTTCTTC.